This paragraph reports one TCR beta chain. These data are taken from a study of cytotoxic CD8 clonotypes in ibrutinib-treated CLL. This CDR3 is built from 14 residues. The J segment lost 2 bases and the V segment lost 4 bases, leaving 5 bases of the junction unmatched. CDR1 and CDR2 from the germline V gene are SQVTM and ANQGSEA. Sequenced by immunoSEQ multiplex PCR; TCRdb stores in-frame clones only, minus some. The profile shows some 100,000 clones, more than 55% of them singletons. This chain uses TRBV29-1 with TRBJ2-7, with 10 bases fitting TRBD1. Specimen: PBMCs, collected after 24 months of ibrutinib treatment. The sequence was obtained from a human donor with chronic lymphocytic leukemia. CDR3 residues: CSVGGGTGAYEQYF. In DNA, the CDR3 is TGCAGCGTTGGGGGTGGGACAGGGGCCTACGAGCAGTACTTC.